This is a list of T cell receptor beta chains from one sample in a study of OX40 agonist ivuxolimab in advanced cancers. Sequencing was performed with immunoSEQ multiplex PCR; in TCRdb, only in-frame clones are kept and a portion is missing. Of 50,000 or so clones detected, 65% to 85% appear once; the ten largest clones hold 2% to 2.5%. Sample: CD4+ or CD8+ T cells sorted from blood, taken in a trial of the OX40 agonist ivuxolimab. These receptors all stem from an adult with an advanced solid tumor such as melanoma, head and neck, liver or kidney cancer. CDR3s include the opening cysteine and the closing phenylalanine or tryptophan. Fields, in order: V gene, J gene, clone size, D gene, CDR3 protein, CDR3 DNA. D genes are given only for firm matches. Clone sizes are given selectively: once, few, many, or a class where the clone is expanded.

TRBV5-1	TRBJ1-3	-	TRBD1	CASSLIGGTGGSGNTIYF	TGCGCCAGCAGCTTGATAGGGGGGACAGGAGGCTCTGGAAACACCATATATTTT
TRBV6-1	TRBJ1-6	-	-	CASRWDQRNSPLHF	TGTGCCAGCAGATGGGACCAGAGGAATTCACCCCTCCACTTT
TRBV29-1	TRBJ1-4	-	-	CSVEEQGVREKLFF	TGCAGCGTTGAAGAACAGGGCGTACGTGAAAAACTGTTTTTT
TRBV9	TRBJ2-3	-	TRBD2	CASSVTSGGSNADTQYF	TGTGCCAGCAGCGTCACCAGTGGCGGGAGTAATGCAGATACGCAGTATTTT
TRBV2	TRBJ1-1	-	-	CASSERGLAGLNTEAFF	TGTGCCAGCAGTGAAAGGGGCCTAGCGGGGCTGAACACTGAAGCTTTCTTT
TRBV13	TRBJ1-1	-	TRBD1	CASSPTGGWGTEAFF	TGTGCCAGCAGCCCGACAGGGGGCTGGGGCACTGAAGCTTTCTTT
TRBV28	TRBJ2-6	-	-	CASSLSSGANVLTF	TGTGCCAGCAGTCTTTCTTCTGGGGCCAACGTCCTGACTTTC
TRBV9	TRBJ1-4	-	-	CASSAQPRGEKLFF	TGTGCCAGCAGCGCACAGCCCAGAGGTGAAAAACTGTTTTTT
TRBV29-1	TRBJ1-1	-	-	CSVEPQGAEAFF	TGCAGCGTAGAACCCCAGGGTGCTGAAGCTTTCTTT
TRBV7-9	TRBJ2-7	once	TRBD2	CASRSTSGRVDEQYF	TGTGCCAGCAGGAGTACTAGCGGGAGGGTCGACGAGCAGTACTTC
TRBV7-9	TRBJ1-5	few	-	CASSFSGQPQHF	TGTGCCAGCAGCTTTTCGGGACAGCCCCAGCATTTT
TRBV7-3	TRBJ2-2	-	-	CASSLAPNTGELFF	TGTGCCAGCAGCTTAGCCCCGAACACCGGGGAGCTGTTTTTT
TRBV9	TRBJ2-3	-	TRBD1	CASGSGQGTDTQYF	TGTGCCAGCGGCTCGGGACAGGGCACAGATACGCAGTATTTT
TRBV9	TRBJ2-2	once	TRBD1	CASSARTGMNTGELFF	TGTGCCAGCAGCGCCCGGACAGGGATGAACACCGGGGAGCTGTTTTTT
TRBV7-2	TRBJ2-5	-	TRBD2	CASSGSGQETQYF	TGTGCCAGTAGCGGGAGTGGGCAAGAGACCCAGTACTTC
TRBV28	TRBJ1-1	few	TRBD1	CASSGRDRGFFAFF	TGTGCCAGCAGTGGACGGGACAGGGGGTTTTTCGCTTTCTTT
TRBV7-2	TRBJ2-1	-	TRBD2	CASSFRTSGYNEQFF	TGTGCCAGCAGCTTTCGGACTAGCGGGTACAATGAGCAGTTCTTC
TRBV28	TRBJ1-4	many	-	CASSLSHEKLFF	TGTGCCAGCAGTTTATCCCATGAAAAACTGTTTTTT
TRBV7-9	TRBJ1-1	-	TRBD1	CASSSTRTGIWNTEAFF	TGTGCCAGCAGCTCGACCCGGACAGGGATATGGAACACTGAAGCTTTCTTT
TRBV5-1	TRBJ2-5	-	-	CASRQQQETQYF	TGCGCCAGCAGACAACAACAGGAGACCCAGTACTTC